Listed here is a single T cell receptor beta chain. Its specificity is not known. Germline V gene sequence: CDR1 SEHNR, CDR2 FQNEAQ (reference sequence). Trimming pared 4 bases from V and 0 bases from J, leaving 12 bases between. The CDR3 consists of 15 residues. Sequencing was performed with immunoSEQ multiplex PCR; in TCRdb, only in-frame clones are kept and a portion is missing. The data hold about 64,000 clones, with roughly four fifths observed a single time. This record belongs to a study of T cells in localized non-small cell lung cancer. Regarding the study as a whole: In adjacent lung, a median roughly 60 of the top 100 tumor clones were found.

This rearrangement joins TRBV7-9 to TRBJ1-1; tentatively, D is TRBD1 (5 bases). The sequence was obtained from a man aged 40-75 years with stage II lung adenocarcinoma. This specimen was PBMCs, taken before any cancer treatment. Here the CDR3 DNA reads TGTGCCAGCAGCTGGGGCGGGGGAATGAACACTGAAGCTTTCTTT. This codes for CASSWGGGMNTEAFF.